The 30 T cell receptor beta chains reported below all come from one sample, sequenced in a study of CD8+ T cells in alopecia areata listed by TCRdb under 2018. The library was produced with the immunoSEQ multiplex PCR assay. RNA was extracted from all samples and reverse transcribed into cDNA as template for TCR sequencing. TCRdb limited this immuneACCESS table to in-frame rearrangements with V and J called. A share of clones is missing; checked studies link under half to unresolved V genes, and the rest is unexplained. The sample table lists approximately 180,000 clones, 53% of them with a count of one. The ten largest clones add up to 10% to 12% of the sample. The meaning of the sample's time point label: about 25 weeks on oral tofacitinib. Read against the paper, the sample's treatment or condition label means: oral pan-JAK inhibitor, 5-10 mg twice daily. The sample here was CD8+ T cells sorted from blood, taken at week 24, from a patient treated with tofacitinib. The receptors here all came from a human donor with alopecia areata.

This clone occurred a few times. This sequence joins TRBV5-6 and TRBJ2-6, with TRBD1 as a possible D gene (5 bases). Per germline, CDR1 SGHDT and CDR2 YYEEEE. CDR3 size: 16 residues. Deletions cut 4 bases from V and 1 base from J, with 12 bases between. The CDR3 reads CASSERKGSGANVLTF. CDR3 coding DNA: TGTGCCAGCAGCGAACGGAAGGGGTCTGGGGCCAACGTCCTGACTTTC.

This clone was observed a few times. V gene TRBV4-1 combines with J gene TRBJ2-1; D not certain. The germline V and J ends were trimmed by 2 bases and 5 bases, with 1 base remaining between them. This CDR3 region has 11 residues. Germline-derived CDR1 and CDR2 are MGHRA and YSYEKL. DNA for the CDR3: TGCGCCAGCAGCCAACACAATGAGCAGTTCTTC. It specifies CASSQHNEQFF.

Points on this clone: The junction differs from germline at one of its ends, possibly a read error. The rearrangement uses TRBV15 and TRBJ1-3; no definite D call. This CDR3 spans 14 amino acids. CDR1 is LNHNV and CDR2 is YYDKDF in the germline V gene (reference sequence). The CDR3 nucleotides read TGTGCCACCAGGAGAGAAGAGGACGGAAACACCATATATTTT. Translated, it gives CATRREEDGNTIYF.

The chain links TRBV2 to TRBJ2-5; 7 bases are a match to TRBD1. This CDR3 is 13 amino acids long. In germline, CDR1 is SNHLY, CDR2 FYNNEI. V lost 10 bases and J lost 5; bases outside the gene matches: 10. CDR3 nucleotide sequence: TGTGCCACGCTTAGCGCCAGGGGGGAGACCCAGTACTTC. Translated: CATLSARGETQYF.

The chain recombines TRBV9 with TRBJ2-3, with D perhaps TRBD2 (6 bases). Germline-derived CDR1 and CDR2 are SGDLS and YYNGEE. The V end was cut by 0 bases, the J end by 5 bases, with 7 bases between. The CDR3 consists of 13 residues. CDR3 coding DNA: TGTGCCAGCAGCGTAGGCGGGAAAGATACGCAGTATTTT. Protein: CASSVGGKDTQYF.

With respect to this clone: The identical CDR3 is also encoded by other nucleotide sequences in the sample. V usage is TRBV29-1 and J usage is TRBJ2-1, with D possibly matching TRBD1 (6 bases). The CDR3 length is 12 residues. V was shortened by 6 bases and J by 6 bases, with 12 bases between the two germline ends. From germline, CDR1 is SQVTM and CDR2 ANQGSEA. CDR3 bases: TGCAGCGTGGAAAAAGGGGGCAATGAGCAGTTCTTC. It is translated as CSVEKGGNEQFF.

The gene calls are TRBV30 and TRBJ2-1, with D possibly called TRBD1 or TRBD2 (6 bases each). Trimming left V 2 bases short and J 3 bases short, with 11 bases between. This CDR3 has 14 amino acids. Germline-derived CDR1 and CDR2 are GTSNPN and SVGIG (reference sequence). CDR3 coding DNA: TGTGCCTGGAGTTTTGGAGGGGGCTACAATGAGCAGTTCTTC. It encodes CAWSFGGGYNEQFF.

This sequence joins TRBV5-1 and TRBJ1-6; 7 bases are shared with TRBD1. Germline values: CDR1 SGHRS, CDR2 YFSETQ. After removal of 6 bases from V and 8 bases from J, the junction contained 8 bases not matched to a gene. This CDR3 region has 14 residues. CDR3 sequence: CASKLYQGDSPLHF. DNA for the CDR3: TGCGCCAGCAAGTTATACCAGGGGGATTCACCCCTCCACTTT. The full variable domain, with the rest looked up from reference TRBV5-1 and TRBJ1-6, is KAGVTQTPRYLIKTRGQQVTLSCSPISGHRSVSWYQQTPGQGLQFLFEYFSETQRNKGNFPGRFSGRQFSNSRSEMNVSTLELGDSALYLCASKLYQGDSPLHFGNGTRLTVT.

This rearrangement joins TRBV4-3 to TRBJ2-2; D perhaps matches TRBD1 (5 bases). Deletions cut 2 bases from V and 3 bases from J, with 22 bases between. The CDR3 has 19 amino acids. Germline values: CDR1 LGHNA, CDR2 YSLEER. The CDR3, as DNA: TGCGCCAGCAGCCAACAATCCCCAGGGCCCGAGCTTGACACCGGGGAGCTGTTTTTT. It codes for CASSQQSPGPELDTGELFF.

This clone showed up just a few times. V is TRBV15 and J is TRBJ2-1; maybe TRBD1 (5 bases). The V end was cut by 1 base, the J end by 5 bases, with 9 bases between. Germline lookup yields CDR1 LNHNV and CDR2 YYDKDF (reference sequence). The CDR3 runs to 14 residues. The CDR3 nucleotides are TGTGCCACCAGCAGAGGTGGACAAAACAATGAGCAGTTCTTC. Translation: CATSRGGQNNEQFF.

The chain has TRBV29-1 and TRBJ2-2, with D possibly matching TRBD1 (5 bases). Germline V gene data show CDR1 as SQVTM and CDR2 as ANQGSEA. The V gene lost 5 bases and the J gene lost 6 bases, with 13 bases spanning the gap. The CDR3 is 13 residues long. The CDR3 DNA is TGCAGCGTTAAAGCCAACAGGCCCGGGGAGCTGTTTTTT. It encodes CSVKANRPGELFF.

This clone was found once. J is TRBJ1-5 and V is TRBV19; weak D call: TRBD1 (5 bases). The germline gives CDR1 LNHDA, CDR2 SQIVND (reference sequence). Between the trimmed V and J ends, which lost 5 bases and 4 bases, there was a span of 18 bases. The CDR3 is 16 residues long. The DNA of the CDR3 is TGTGCCAGTAGTGCCAATTTAAAAAGGGGTAATCAGCCCCAGCATTTT. Translated, it gives CASSANLKRGNQPQHF.

The genes are TRBV29-1 and TRBJ1-1, with D possibly being TRBD1 (5 bases). Germline CDR1 and CDR2: SQVTM and ANQGSEA. This CDR3 contains 14 residues. V lost 1 base to trimming and J lost 9 bases, with 18 bases between them. The CDR3 coding sequence is TGCAGCGTTGAAGTAAGAGGGACTCGGCAAAAAGCTTTCTTT. Translation: CSVEVRGTRQKAFF. Using reference TRBV29-1 and TRBJ1-1 for the parts outside the CDR3, the full variable domain is SAVISQKPSRDICQRGTSLTIQCQVDSQVTMMFWYRQQPGQSLTLIATANQGSEATYESGFVIDKFPISRPNLTFSTLTVSNMSPEDSSIYLCSVEVRGTRQKAFFGQGTRLTVV.

The count of this clone is one. The gene calls are TRBV30 and TRBJ2-4, with D uncertain. The V end was cut by 5 bases, the J end by 4 bases, with 9 bases between. The length of the CDR3 is 12 residues. The germline gives CDR1 GTSNPN, CDR2 SVGIG (reference sequence). This CDR3 is CAWEERKNIQYF. CDR3 DNA: TGTGCCTGGGAAGAGAGGAAAAACATTCAGTACTTC. The full variable domain, completed using reference TRBV30 and TRBJ2-4, is SQTIHQWPATLVQPVGSPLSLECTVEGTSNPNLYWYRQAAGRGLQLLFYSVGIGQISSEVPQNLSASRPQDRQFILSSKKLLLSDSGFYLCAWEERKNIQYFGAGTRLSVL.

The chain employs TRBV4-3 and TRBJ2-7; D ambiguous. V was trimmed by 8 bases and J by 2 bases, leaving 10 bases between them. Germline V gene data show CDR1 as LGHNA and CDR2 as YSLEER. This CDR3 contains 12 residues. CDR3 DNA: TGCGCCAGCGGAAGGATGGCCTACGAGCAGTACTTC. It codes for CASGRMAYEQYF.

V and J are TRBV15 and TRBJ1-1; D gene unclear. From germline, CDR1 is LNHNV and CDR2 YYDKDF (reference sequence). This CDR3 has 17 residues. The germline V and J ends were trimmed by 1 base and 5 bases, with 20 bases remaining between them. CDR3 sequence: CATSRGWVQGGNTEAFF. CDR3 coding DNA: TGTGCCACCAGCAGAGGGTGGGTGCAAGGAGGGAATACTGAAGCTTTCTTT.

This sequence joins TRBV9 and TRBJ2-5; a weak D match, TRBD2 (6 bases). CDR3 length: 14 residues. Germline CDR1 and CDR2: SGDLS and YYNGEE. V gave up 6 bases and J gave up 1 base, with 13 bases separating them. The CDR3 coding sequence is TGTGCCAGCACCCCTGGGGGGTCCCAAGAGACCCAGTACTTC. Encoded protein: CASTPGGSQETQYF. Supplemented by reference TRBV9 and TRBJ2-5, the full variable domain reads DSGVTQTPKHLITATGQRVTLRCSPRSGDLSVYWYQQSLDQGLQFLIQYYNGEERAKGNILERFSAQQFPDLHSELNLSSLELGDSALYFCASTPGGSQETQYFGPGTRLLVL.

This chain uses TRBV19 with TRBJ1-5; D possibly corresponds to TRBD1 (5 bases). The CDR3 is 15 residues long. The V gene lost 3 bases and the J gene lost 3 bases, with 12 bases spanning the gap. Germline CDR1 and CDR2: LNHDA and SQIVND (reference sequence). This chain's CDR3 is CASSILRDLNQPQHF. The CDR3 nucleotides read TGTGCCAGTAGTATCCTACGGGACCTCAATCAGCCCCAGCATTTT.

The chain is built from TRBV7-6 and TRBJ2-7; 9 positions agree with TRBD1. With V trimmed by 0 bases and J by 3 bases, 6 bases remained unmatched. The germline gives CDR1 SGHVS, CDR2 FNYEAQ. The CDR3 totals 16 residues. The DNA for the CDR3 is TGTGCCAGCAGCTTAGCTGGAGTGGGACAGGGCTACGAGCAGTACTTC. Residues: CASSLAGVGQGYEQYF.

The gene calls are TRBV7-2 and TRBJ1-5; D call uncertain. V shed 2 bases and J shed 2 bases, with 7 bases lying between them. The germline gives CDR1 SGHTA, CDR2 FQGNSA. The CDR3 consists of 14 residues. The DNA for the CDR3 is TGTGCCAGCAGCTTAAGGGTTGGCAATCAGCCCCAGCATTTT. This gives the protein CASSLRVGNQPQHF. Complete variable domain (other parts from reference TRBV7-2 and TRBJ1-5): GAGVSQSPSNKVTEKGKDVELRCDPISGHTALYWYRQSLGQGLEFLIYFQGNSAPDKSGLPSDRFSAERTGGSVSTLTIQRTQQEDSAVYLCASSLRVGNQPQHFGDGTRLSIL.

The rearrangement uses TRBV27 and TRBJ2-2; D perhaps matches TRBD1 (6 bases). The length of the CDR3 is 14 residues. V lost 5 bases and J 4 bases, leaving 11 bases between the germline ends. Germline V lookup: CDR1 MNHEY, CDR2 SMNVEV (reference sequence). Written as DNA, the CDR3 is TGTGCCAGCAGTACAGGGTGGCGCACCGGGGAGCTGTTTTTT. Amino acids: CASSTGWRTGELFF.

This rearrangement joins TRBV9 to TRBJ1-1; TRBD1 is a possible D gene (5 bases). This CDR3 spans 15 amino acids. CDR1 SGDLS and CDR2 YYNGEE come from the germline V gene. V shed 3 bases and J shed 3 bases, with 15 bases lying between them. The DNA of the CDR3 is TGTGCCAGCAGCGCAGTCGGACGAGGGGACACTGAAGCTTTCTTT. As protein: CASSAVGRGDTEAFF. The full variable domain, in which reference TRBV9 and TRBJ1-1 provide the parts outside the CDR3, is DSGVTQTPKHLITATGQRVTLRCSPRSGDLSVYWYQQSLDQGLQFLIQYYNGEERAKGNILERFSAQQFPDLHSELNLSSLELGDSALYFCASSAVGRGDTEAFFGQGTRLTVV.

The table lists this clone with a count of one. The chain carries TRBV2 and TRBJ2-5; 10 bases line up with TRBD1. CDR1 is SNHLY and CDR2 is FYNNEI in the germline V gene. The V segment lost 5 bases and the J segment 2 bases; nucleotides outside the gene matches: 5. CDR3 length: 15 amino acids. This chain's CDR3 is CASSPGQGTQETQYF. DNA of the CDR3: TGTGCCAGCAGTCCGGGACAGGGGACGCAAGAGACCCAGTACTTC.

The sample holds one count of this clone. The chain uses TRBV12-5 and TRBJ2-7, with 9 bases that match TRBD1. The V gene's germline CDR1 is LGHNT and CDR2 FRNRAP. The CDR3 sequence is 15 residues long. V dropped 2 bases and J dropped 7; count of bases not matched to a gene: 9. The CDR3, as DNA: TGTGCTAGTGGTTTGAGAACAGGGGGCGATTCGGAGCAGTACTTC. Protein product: CASGLRTGGDSEQYF. Looking up the rest from reference TRBV12-5 and TRBJ2-7 gives the full variable domain: DARVTQTPRHKVTEMGQEVTMRCQPILGHNTVFWYRQTMMQGLELLAYFRNRAPLDDSGMPKDRFSAEMPDATLATLKIQPSEPRDSAVYFCASGLRTGGDSEQYFGPGTRLTVT.

This clone was counted a single time. This rearrangement joins TRBV11-2 to TRBJ1-1; D unclear. Germline V lookup: CDR1 SGHAT, CDR2 FQNNGV. Trimming left V 6 bases short and J 2 bases short, with 10 bases between. The CDR3 length is 13 residues. Written as DNA, the CDR3 is TGTGCCAGCAGTGGACGGACTAACACTGAAGCTTTCTTT. Amino acid sequence: CASSGRTNTEAFF.

The rearrangement joins TRBV4-1 to TRBJ2-1, with 8 bases aligning to TRBD1. The J segment lost 10 bases and the V segment lost 0 bases, leaving 11 bases of the junction unmatched. The CDR3 runs to 16 residues. The germline CDR1 and CDR2 sequences are MGHRA and YSYEKL. The CDR3 sequence: CASSQDHRGTVAEQFF. Here the CDR3 DNA reads TGCGCCAGCAGCCAAGATCACAGGGGGACAGTCGCGGAGCAGTTCTTC.

This clone has just a few counts. The DNA of the CDR3 is TGTGCCAGCAGCTTATGGTCAGTGAACACTGAAGCTTTCTTT. This sequence encodes CASSLWSVNTEAFF. V is TRBV13 and J is TRBJ1-1; no reliable D call. Germline lookup yields CDR1 PRHDT and CDR2 FYEKMQ (reference sequence). The CDR3 covers 14 residues. V lost 2 bases and J lost 0, with 7 bases in between.

This clone was seen more than once but under ten times. The chain carries TRBV28 and TRBJ1-2; D ambiguous. V dropped 6 bases and J dropped 7 bases, with 18 bases sitting between them. In germline, CDR1 is MDHEN, CDR2 SYDVKM. This CDR3 comprises 14 residues. CDR3 nucleotides: TGTGCCAGCAGCCCACCAAGCTCCCGTGTTGGCTACACCTTC. It specifies CASSPPSSRVGYTF.

The chain recombines TRBV2 with TRBJ2-3, with no clear D. The CDR3 length is 14 residues. V lost 7 bases and J lost 7, with 18 bases in between. Germline values: CDR1 SNHLY, CDR2 FYNNEI. The CDR3 loop is CASTPGGVAHTQYF. The CDR3 coding sequence is TGTGCCAGCACCCCGGGTGGGGTTGCACATACGCAGTATTTT.

CDR3 DNA: TGCGCCAGCAGCTTGGAGCCGCAGGAAGGCTACGAGCAGTACTTC. This translates into CASSLEPQEGYEQYF. V gene TRBV5-1 combines with J gene TRBJ2-7; D remains ambiguous. Trimming shortened V by 0 bases and J by 3 bases, and 13 bases separated the two germline ends. CDR3 size: 15 residues. CDR1 and CDR2 from the germline V gene are SGHRS and YFSETQ.